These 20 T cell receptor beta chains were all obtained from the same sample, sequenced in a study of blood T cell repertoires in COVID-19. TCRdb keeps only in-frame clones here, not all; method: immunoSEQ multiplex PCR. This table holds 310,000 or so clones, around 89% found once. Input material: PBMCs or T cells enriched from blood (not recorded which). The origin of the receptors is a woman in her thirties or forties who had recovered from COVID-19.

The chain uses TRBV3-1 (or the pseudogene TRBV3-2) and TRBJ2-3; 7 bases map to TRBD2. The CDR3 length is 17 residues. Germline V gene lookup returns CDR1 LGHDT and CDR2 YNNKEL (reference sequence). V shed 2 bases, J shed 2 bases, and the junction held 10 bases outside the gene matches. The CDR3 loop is CASSQLPTSTFTDTQYF. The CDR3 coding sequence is TGTGCCAGCAGCCAACTCCCGACTAGCACCTTCACAGATACGCAGTATTTT.

The CDR3 here is CAWSVDGDTQYF. CDR3 coding DNA: TGTGCCTGGAGTGTAGACGGGGATACGCAGTATTTT. The chain joins TRBV30 to TRBJ2-3, with D unresolved. The CDR3 has 12 amino acids. Germline V gene lookup returns CDR1 GTSNPN and CDR2 SVGIG (reference sequence). V gave up 0 bases and J gave up 6 bases, with 7 bases separating them.

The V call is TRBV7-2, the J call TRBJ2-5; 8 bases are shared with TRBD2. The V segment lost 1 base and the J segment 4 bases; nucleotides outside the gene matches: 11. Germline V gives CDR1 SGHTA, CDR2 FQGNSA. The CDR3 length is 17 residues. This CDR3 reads CASSLVGTGGGLETQYF. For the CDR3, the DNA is TGTGCCAGCAGCTTAGTGGGGACTGGCGGGGGGTTAGAGACCCAGTACTTC.

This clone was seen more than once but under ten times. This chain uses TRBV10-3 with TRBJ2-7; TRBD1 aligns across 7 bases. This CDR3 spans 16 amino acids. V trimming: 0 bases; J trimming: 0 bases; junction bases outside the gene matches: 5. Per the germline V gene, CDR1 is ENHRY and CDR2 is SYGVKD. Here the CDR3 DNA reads TGTGCCATCAGTGAGTCGTGGGACAGCGCCTCCTACGAGCAGTACTTC. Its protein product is CAISESWDSASYEQYF.

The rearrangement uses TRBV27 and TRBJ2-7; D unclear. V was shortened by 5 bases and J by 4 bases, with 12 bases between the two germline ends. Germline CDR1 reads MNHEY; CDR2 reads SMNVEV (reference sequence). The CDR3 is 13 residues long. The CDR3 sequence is CASSPSELYEQYF. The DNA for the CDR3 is TGTGCCAGCAGTCCAAGCGAGTTGTACGAGCAGTACTTC.

CDR3 DNA sequence: TGCGCCAGCAGCTTGTCTAGCTCCTACAATGAGCAGTTCTTC. Protein sequence: CASSLSSSYNEQFF. V usage is TRBV5-1 and J usage is TRBJ2-1; D is undetermined. V lost 1 base, J lost 0 bases, and 5 bases lay in between. The germline gives CDR1 SGHRS, CDR2 YFSETQ. CDR3 size: 14 residues.

The CDR3 sequence is CASSPPGSLTGELFF. The DNA of the CDR3 is TGTGCCAGCTCACCACCCGGGTCTCTCACCGGGGAGCTGTTTTTT. The chain recombines TRBV18 with TRBJ2-2; no clear D. Germline lookup yields CDR1 KGHSH and CDR2 LQKENI. CDR3 size: 15 residues. V lost 0 bases to trimming and J lost 4 bases, with 9 bases between them.

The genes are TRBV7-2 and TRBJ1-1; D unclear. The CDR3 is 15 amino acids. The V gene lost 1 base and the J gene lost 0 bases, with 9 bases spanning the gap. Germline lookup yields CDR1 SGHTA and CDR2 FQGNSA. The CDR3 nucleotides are TGTGCCAGCAGCTTAGATGGCATAATGAACACTGAAGCTTTCTTT. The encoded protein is CASSLDGIMNTEAFF.

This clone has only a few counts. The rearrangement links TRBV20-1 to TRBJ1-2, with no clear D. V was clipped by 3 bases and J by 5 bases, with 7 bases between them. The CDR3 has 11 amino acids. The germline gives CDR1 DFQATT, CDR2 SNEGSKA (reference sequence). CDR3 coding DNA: TGCAGTGCTAGTTCGGGTTATGGCTACACCTTC. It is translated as CSASSGYGYTF.

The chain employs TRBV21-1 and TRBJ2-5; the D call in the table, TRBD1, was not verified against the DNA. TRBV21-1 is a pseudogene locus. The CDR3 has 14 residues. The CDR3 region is CASQGAVGQETQYF. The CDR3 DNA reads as TGTGCCAGCCAGGGGGCCGTGGGCCAAGAGACCCAGTACTTC.

CDR3: CASSSLTSGGTEAFF. CDR3 bases: TGTGCCAGCAGCTCCCTAACGTCGGGGGGTACTGAAGCTTTCTTT. This chain links TRBV7-2 with TRBJ1-1, with D tentatively TRBD1 (5 bases). The CDR3 runs 15 residues. Germline CDR1 and CDR2: SGHTA and FQGNSA. The V end lost 4 bases, the J end lost 5 bases, and 17 bases lay between the germline ends.

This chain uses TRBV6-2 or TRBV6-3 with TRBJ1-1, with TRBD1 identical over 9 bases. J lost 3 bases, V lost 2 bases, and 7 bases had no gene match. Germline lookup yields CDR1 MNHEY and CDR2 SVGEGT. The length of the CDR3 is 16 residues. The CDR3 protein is CASSYRQGVGYTEAFF. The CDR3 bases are TGTGCCAGCAGTTACCGACAGGGGGTTGGGTACACTGAAGCTTTCTTT.

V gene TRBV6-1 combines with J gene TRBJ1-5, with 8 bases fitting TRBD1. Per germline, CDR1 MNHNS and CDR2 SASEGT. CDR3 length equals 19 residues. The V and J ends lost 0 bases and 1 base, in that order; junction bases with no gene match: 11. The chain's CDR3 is CASSEASQGALGSNQPQHF. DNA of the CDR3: TGTGCCAGCAGTGAAGCAAGCCAGGGGGCCCTCGGAAGCAATCAGCCCCAGCATTTT.

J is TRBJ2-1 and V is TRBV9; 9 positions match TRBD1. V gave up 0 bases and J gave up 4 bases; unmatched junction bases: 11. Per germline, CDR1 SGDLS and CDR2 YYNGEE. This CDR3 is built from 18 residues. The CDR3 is CASSVAGGGTGPYNEQFF. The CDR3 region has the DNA TGTGCCAGCAGCGTAGCTGGAGGCGGGACAGGGCCTTACAATGAGCAGTTCTTC.

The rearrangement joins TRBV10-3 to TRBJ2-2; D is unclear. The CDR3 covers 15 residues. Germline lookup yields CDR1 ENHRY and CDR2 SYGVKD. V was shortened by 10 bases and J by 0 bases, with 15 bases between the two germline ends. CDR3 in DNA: TGTGCCAGTATAGATTTTTACGCGAACACCGGGGAGCTGTTTTTT. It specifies CASIDFYANTGELFF.

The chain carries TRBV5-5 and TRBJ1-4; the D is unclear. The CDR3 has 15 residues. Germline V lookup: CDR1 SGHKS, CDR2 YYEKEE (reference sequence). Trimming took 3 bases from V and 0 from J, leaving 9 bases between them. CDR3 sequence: CASSSTPATNEKLFF. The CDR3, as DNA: TGTGCCAGCAGCTCGACACCTGCAACTAATGAAAAACTGTTTTTT.

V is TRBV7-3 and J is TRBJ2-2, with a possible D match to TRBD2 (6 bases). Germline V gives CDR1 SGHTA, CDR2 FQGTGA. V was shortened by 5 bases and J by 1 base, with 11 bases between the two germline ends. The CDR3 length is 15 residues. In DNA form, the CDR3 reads TGTGCCAGCAGCCCGCGGACTAAGAACACCGGGGAGCTGTTTTTT. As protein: CASSPRTKNTGELFF. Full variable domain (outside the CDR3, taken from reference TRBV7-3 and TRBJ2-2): GAGVSQTPSNKVTEKGKYVELRCDPISGHTALYWYRQSLGQGPEFLIYFQGTGAADDSGLPNDRFFAVRPEGSVSTLKIQRTERGDSAVYLCASSPRTKNTGELFFGEGSRLTVL.

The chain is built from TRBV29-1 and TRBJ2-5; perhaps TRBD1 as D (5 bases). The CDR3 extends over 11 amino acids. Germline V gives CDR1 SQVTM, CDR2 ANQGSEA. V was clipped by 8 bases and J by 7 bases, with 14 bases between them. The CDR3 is CSLSRQGTQYF. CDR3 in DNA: TGCAGCCTCTCCCGGCAGGGGACCCAGTACTTC.

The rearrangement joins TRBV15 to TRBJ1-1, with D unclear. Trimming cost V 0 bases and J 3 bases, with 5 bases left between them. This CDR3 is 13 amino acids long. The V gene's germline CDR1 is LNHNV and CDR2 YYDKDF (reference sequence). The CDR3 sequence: CATSRDRYTEAFF. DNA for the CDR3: TGTGCCACCAGCAGAGACAGATACACTGAAGCTTTCTTT. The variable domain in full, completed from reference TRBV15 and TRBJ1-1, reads DAMVIQNPRYQVTQFGKPVTLSCSQTLNHNVMYWYQQKSSQAPKLLFHYYDKDFNNEADTPDNFQSRRPNTSFCFLDIRSPGLGDTAMYLCATSRDRYTEAFFGQGTRLTVV.

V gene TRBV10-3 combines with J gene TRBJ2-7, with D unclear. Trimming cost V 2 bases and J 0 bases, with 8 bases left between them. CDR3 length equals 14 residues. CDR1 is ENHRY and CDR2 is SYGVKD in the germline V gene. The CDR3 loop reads CAISERGISYEQYF. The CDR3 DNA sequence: TGTGCCATCAGTGAGAGAGGCATCTCCTACGAGCAGTACTTC.